These T cell receptor beta chains were read from a single sample in a study of CD8+ T cells in alopecia areata. Sequencing used immunoSEQ multiplex PCR; TCRdb keeps in-frame clones, though not all of them. This sample has about 190,000 clones, with approximately 56% found just once. Source: CD4+ T cells sorted from blood, taken at week 4, from a patient treated with tofacitinib. Receptor source: a human donor with alopecia areata. Both conserved end residues are part of each CDR3. The order of the fields is clone size, J gene, D gene, V gene, CDR3 DNA, CDR3 protein. D genes are given only for firm matches. Size is stated for part of the rows, as once, few or many counts, or as a class when the clone is expanded.

abundance: .; j_gene: TRBJ2-3; d_gene: TRBD1; v_gene: TRBV11-2; CDR3nt: TGTGCCAGCAGCCCAGGCCCCGGGACAGGGATGGATACGCAGTATTTT; CDR3aa: CASSPGPGTGMDTQYF
abundance: .; j_gene: TRBJ2-3; d_gene: .; v_gene: TRBV18; CDR3nt: TGTGCCAGCTCACCCCCGAGCACAGATACGCAGTATTTT; CDR3aa: CASSPPSTDTQYF
abundance: .; j_gene: TRBJ2-7; d_gene: .; v_gene: TRBV4-2; CDR3nt: TGTGCCAGCAGCCAACCTGACGACTACGAGCAGTACTTC; CDR3aa: CASSQPDDYEQYF
abundance: .; j_gene: TRBJ2-5; d_gene: TRBD1; v_gene: TRBV7-6; CDR3nt: TGTGCCAGCAGCCCCACGACAGGGCCGGAGACCCAGTACTTC; CDR3aa: CASSPTTGPETQYF
abundance: .; j_gene: TRBJ2-5; d_gene: TRBD1; v_gene: TRBV29-1; CDR3nt: TGCAGCGTTGATAGGGGGCAGGGAGAGCAGTACTTC; CDR3aa: CSVDRGQGEQYF
abundance: few; j_gene: TRBJ2-7; d_gene: TRBD1; v_gene: TRBV28; CDR3nt: TGTGCCAGCAGTACCCGGACAGGGAGGTACTACGAGCAGTACTTC; CDR3aa: CASSTRTGRYYEQYF
abundance: once; j_gene: TRBJ2-5; d_gene: .; v_gene: TRBV5-1; CDR3nt: TGCGCCAGCAGCTTGTCTACCCTAGAGACCCAGTACTTC; CDR3aa: CASSLSTLETQYF
abundance: .; j_gene: TRBJ2-5; d_gene: TRBD1; v_gene: TRBV29-1; CDR3nt: TGCAGCGGCCGACGGGACAGGGTTGGAGAGACCCAGTACTTC; CDR3aa: CSGRRDRVGETQYF
abundance: .; j_gene: TRBJ2-1; d_gene: .; v_gene: TRBV7-2; CDR3nt: TGTGCCAGCAGCCCACCACTGGGGTCTGAGCAGTTCTTC; CDR3aa: CASSPPLGSEQFF
abundance: .; j_gene: TRBJ1-3; d_gene: .; v_gene: TRBV29-1; CDR3nt: TGCAGCGTCGCTCGGACAGCAGACTCTGGAAACACCATATATTTT; CDR3aa: CSVARTADSGNTIYF